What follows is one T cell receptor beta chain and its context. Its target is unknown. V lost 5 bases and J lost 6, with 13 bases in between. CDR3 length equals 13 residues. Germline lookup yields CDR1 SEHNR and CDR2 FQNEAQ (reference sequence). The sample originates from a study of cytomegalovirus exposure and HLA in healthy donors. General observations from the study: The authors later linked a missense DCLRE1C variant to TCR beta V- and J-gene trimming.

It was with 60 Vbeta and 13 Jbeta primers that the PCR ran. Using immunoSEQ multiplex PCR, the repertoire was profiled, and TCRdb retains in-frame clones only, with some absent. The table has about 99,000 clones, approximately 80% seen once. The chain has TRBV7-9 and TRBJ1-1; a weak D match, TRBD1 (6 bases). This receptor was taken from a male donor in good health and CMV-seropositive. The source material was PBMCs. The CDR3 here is CASSALTGPEAFF. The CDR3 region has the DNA TGTGCCAGCAGCGCCCTGACAGGCCCTGAAGCTTTCTTT.